The sequence of this T cell receptor beta chain was determined in a study of neurological immune-mediated disorders. Documented time point: longitudinal time-point 1 (baseline). CDR1 and CDR2 from the germline V gene are SEHNR and FQNEAQ (reference sequence). V was trimmed by 6 bases and J by 2 bases, leaving 4 bases between them. CDR3 length: 11 residues. Template-switch 5'RACE cDNA synthesis added a 10-nucleotide unique molecular identifier. TCRdb reprocessed the 5' RACE reads with MiXCR, giving one entry per CDR3 protein. The data show tens of thousands of distinct CDR3 sequences, approximately 9.1% seen once. Ten or more counts support this clonotype.

The chain combines TRBV7-9 with TRBJ1-1; no definite D call. Material: PBMCs. The receptor was isolated from a woman in her 40s in good health. In nucleotides, the CDR3 is TGTGCCAGCAGGGCTAACACTGAAGCTTTCTTT. Amino acids: CASRANTEAFF.